This is a list of T cell receptor beta chains from one sample in a study of identical twins. Each CDR3 protein is one row after TCRdb ran MiXCR on the 5' RACE reads. The data contain 550,000 to 700,000 distinct CDR3 sequences, around 21% of them seen just once; the ten biggest clones take up about 4.3%. The sample was also linked to a second study, of T cells expressing NK-cell markers.

Sequenced material: PBMCs. These receptors were obtained from a woman aged 18-35 years in good health. CDR3s include the opening cysteine and the closing phenylalanine or tryptophan. A D gene is named only where the DNA matches it firmly. Only part of the rows carry a size: once, few, many, or a class if the clone is expanded.

size: NA; D: NA; V: TRBV20-1; J: TRBJ2-5; length: 13; CDR3: CSASLLARETQYF; DNA: TGCAGTGCTAGTTTGCTAGCCCGAGAGACCCAGTACTTC
size: NA; D: TRBD2; V: TRBV20-1; J: TRBJ2-2; length: 17; CDR3: CSARPASFGGDTGELFF; DNA: TGCAGTGCGCGGCCGGCGTCTTTCGGGGGGGACACCGGGGAGCTGTTTTTT
size: few; D: NA; V: TRBV25-1; J: TRBJ1-2; length: 14; CDR3: CASSEYGRVNGYTF; DNA: TGTGCCAGCAGTGAATACGGAAGGGTAAATGGCTACACCTTC
size: few; D: NA; V: TRBV10-2; J: TRBJ2-3; length: 15; CDR3: CASSGLQTSTDTQYF; DNA: TGCGCCAGCAGTGGGCTCCAGACTAGCACAGATACGCAGTATTTT
size: many; D: NA; V: TRBV4-1; J: TRBJ2-2; length: 15; CDR3: CASSLHYQGTGELFF; DNA: TGCGCCAGCAGCTTGCACTATCAGGGTACCGGGGAGCTGTTTTTT
size: few; D: NA; V: TRBV5-1; J: TRBJ1-5; length: 14; CDR3: CASSGGGEHQPQHF; DNA: TGCGCCAGCAGCGGAGGAGGGGAGCATCAGCCCCAGCATTTT
size: few; D: NA; V: TRBV5-6; J: TRBJ1-1; length: 16; CDR3: CASSSTVQGTSTEAFF; DNA: TGTGCCAGCAGCTCCACCGTACAGGGTACCTCCACTGAAGCTTTCTTT
size: NA; D: NA; V: TRBV20-1; J: TRBJ1-3; length: 16; CDR3: CSARAGGRRSGNTIYF; DNA: TGCAGTGCTAGAGCGGGAGGTCGACGCTCTGGAAACACCATATATTTT
size: NA; D: NA; V: TRBV5-1; J: TRBJ1-4; length: 13; CDR3: CASSFAGQEKLFF; DNA: TGCGCCAGCAGCTTTGCAGGGCAGGAAAAACTGTTTTTT
size: NA; D: NA; V: TRBV7-2; J: TRBJ2-2; length: 16; CDR3: CASPFAPAESSGELFF; DNA: TGTGCCAGCCCCTTTGCCCCGGCGGAGAGTTCCGGGGAGCTGTTTTTT
size: NA; D: NA; V: TRBV20-1; J: TRBJ2-3; length: 12; CDR3: CSALWLTDTQYF; DNA: TGCAGTGCCCTATGGCTGACGGATACGCAGTATTTT
size: few; D: TRBD2; V: TRBV7-2; J: TRBJ2-7; length: 13; CDR3: CASTLERESEQYF; DNA: TGTGCCAGCACCCTAGAGCGGGAGTCCGAGCAGTACTTC
size: NA; D: NA; V: TRBV19; J: TRBJ1-1; length: 14; CDR3: CASNSGLIGTEAFF; DNA: TGTGCCAGTAACAGTGGACTAATTGGCACTGAAGCTTTCTTT
size: NA; D: NA; V: TRBV18; J: TRBJ2-6; length: 16; CDR3: CASHRQDLSGANVLTF; DNA: TGTGCCAGCCATAGACAGGACCTCTCTGGGGCCAACGTCCTGACTTTC
size: NA; D: NA; V: TRBV7-6; J: TRBJ1-1; length: 13; CDR3: CASSLEAGTEAFF; DNA: TGTGCCAGCAGCTTAGAAGCTGGGACTGAAGCTTTCTTT